Listed below are T cell receptor beta chains from one sample, sequenced in a study of control samples from healthy donors and cancer patients. Data came from immunoSEQ multiplex PCR; TCRdb stores just in-frame clones and leaves some out. Of roughly 150,000 clones listed, almost 90% are singletons. The sequenced material came from blood. Every receptor here comes from a man aged 18-30 years in good health. Each CDR3 is given with its conserved first and last residue. A D gene is named only where the DNA matches it firmly. A row's size may be missing; if present it is once, few, many or a size class.

V: TRBV11-2
D: .
size: .
J: TRBJ1-3
CDR3: CASSVTEGNTIYF
DNA: TGTGCCAGCAGCGTGACAGAAGGAAACACCATATATTTT

V: TRBV4-3
D: TRBD2
size: .
J: TRBJ2-3
CDR3: CASSQGTSYTDTQYF
DNA: TGCGCCAGCAGCCAAGGGACTAGTTACACAGATACGCAGTATTTT

V: TRBV28
D: TRBD1
size: .
J: TRBJ1-2
CDR3: CASRGGGAQVVGYGYTF
DNA: TGTGCCAGCAGGGGAGGGGGCGCCCAGGTTGTGGGCTATGGCTACACCTTC

V: TRBV7-9
D: .
size: .
J: TRBJ1-1
CDR3: CASSPVTEAFF
DNA: TGTGCCAGCAGCCCCGTTACAGAAGCTTTCTTT

V: TRBV12-3/TRBV12-4
D: .
size: .
J: TRBJ1-2
CDR3: CASSLSNNYGYTF
DNA: TGTGCCAGCAGTTTAAGCAATAACTATGGCTACACCTTC

V: TRBV5-1
D: .
size: .
J: TRBJ2-3
CDR3: CASSPTPETSTDTQYF
DNA: TGCGCCAGCAGCCCAACGCCTGAGACTAGCACAGATACGCAGTATTTT

V: TRBV7-6
D: TRBD1
size: .
J: TRBJ1-3
CDR3: CASSFYSGQPSGNTIYF
DNA: TGTGCCAGCAGCTTTTATTCGGGACAGCCCTCTGGAAACACCATATATTTT

V: TRBV2
D: .
size: .
J: TRBJ2-3
CDR3: CASITRLNTDTQYF
DNA: TGTGCCAGCATCACAAGACTGAACACAGATACGCAGTATTTT

V: TRBV5-6
D: TRBD1
size: .
J: TRBJ1-2
CDR3: CASSLSGTGGNYGYTF
DNA: TGTGCCAGCAGCTTGTCCGGGACAGGGGGGAACTATGGCTACACCTTC

V: TRBV7-9
D: TRBD2
size: .
J: TRBJ2-3
CDR3: CASSSRLAGGPYSDTQYF
DNA: TGTGCCAGCAGCTCGCGACTAGCGGGGGGCCCATATTCAGATACGCAGTATTTT

V: TRBV19
D: TRBD1
size: .
J: TRBJ2-2
CDR3: CASSIGTGVYTGELFF
DNA: TGTGCCAGTAGTATAGGGACAGGGGTTTACACCGGGGAGCTGTTTTTT

V: TRBV28
D: .
size: .
J: TRBJ1-3
CDR3: CASNPAGTRGSSGNTIYF
DNA: TGTGCCAGCAACCCCGCAGGGACCAGAGGATCCTCTGGAAACACCATATATTTT

V: TRBV7-8
D: TRBD1
size: once
J: TRBJ2-5
CDR3: CASSRDRQETQYF
DNA: TGTGCCAGCAGCCGGGACAGACAAGAGACCCAGTACTTC

V: TRBV5-6
D: .
size: .
J: TRBJ2-5
CDR3: CASSLGAGGAGETQYF
DNA: TGTGCCAGCAGCTTGGGAGCTGGGGGCGCCGGGGAGACCCAGTACTTC

V: TRBV19
D: TRBD1
size: .
J: TRBJ1-1
CDR3: CASSQGQGENTEAFF
DNA: TGTGCCAGTAGCCAGGGACAGGGAGAAAACACTGAAGCTTTCTTT

V: TRBV3-1/TRBV3-2
D: .
size: .
J: TRBJ1-4
CDR3: CASSQDWATNEKLFF
DNA: TGTGCCAGCAGCCAAGATTGGGCAACTAATGAAAAACTGTTTTTT

V: TRBV7-9
D: .
size: .
J: TRBJ2-5
CDR3: CASSPRGRGETQYF
DNA: TGTGCCAGCAGCCCCCGGGGGCGAGGAGAGACCCAGTACTTC

V: TRBV30
D: TRBD2
size: .
J: TRBJ2-1
CDR3: CAWTSLAGDYNEQFF
DNA: TGTGCCTGGACATCCTTAGCGGGGGATTACAATGAGCAGTTCTTC

V: TRBV2
D: TRBD2
size: .
J: TRBJ2-7
CDR3: CASSDPGLAGEQYF
DNA: TGTGCCAGCAGTGACCCGGGACTAGCGGGCGAGCAGTACTTC

V: TRBV28
D: TRBD2
size: .
J: TRBJ2-3
CDR3: CASSPIWSGGARDTDTQYF
DNA: TGTGCCAGCAGTCCGATATGGAGCGGGGGGGCCCGTGACACAGATACGCAGTATTTT

V: TRBV28
D: TRBD1
size: few
J: TRBJ1-4
CDR3: CASSTSGTGGMGEKLFF
DNA: TGTGCCAGCAGTACCTCCGGGACAGGGGGGATGGGTGAAAAACTGTTTTTT

V: TRBV28
D: .
size: .
J: TRBJ2-3
CDR3: CASSFLASSTDTQYF
DNA: TGTGCCAGCAGTTTTCTGGCATCTAGCACAGATACGCAGTATTTT

V: TRBV24-1
D: .
size: .
J: TRBJ1-5
CDR3: CATWGAWGEPQHF
DNA: TGTGCCACCTGGGGGGCCTGGGGGGAGCCCCAGCATTTT

V: TRBV19
D: .
size: .
J: TRBJ1-5
CDR3: CASSIATEGPGKPQHF
DNA: TGTGCCAGTAGTATAGCCACAGAGGGCCCTGGGAAGCCCCAGCATTTT

V: TRBV6-5
D: .
size: .
J: TRBJ1-3
CDR3: CASSPGAQNTIYF
DNA: TGTGCCAGCAGTCCGGGGGCGCAAAACACCATATATTTT

V: TRBV3-1/TRBV3-2
D: TRBD1
size: .
J: TRBJ2-3
CDR3: CASSHEAGGKRNTQYF
DNA: TGTGCCAGCAGCCATGAAGCAGGGGGCAAACGAAATACGCAGTATTTT

V: TRBV6-5
D: .
size: .
J: TRBJ2-5
CDR3: CASSYYRGGWQETQYF
DNA: TGTGCCAGCAGTTACTACCGTGGGGGGTGGCAAGAGACCCAGTACTTC

V: TRBV6-5
D: TRBD1
size: .
J: TRBJ1-2
CDR3: CASARPGQGAGGYTF
DNA: TGTGCCAGCGCTCGACCGGGACAGGGGGCAGGTGGCTACACCTTC

V: TRBV5-1
D: .
size: few
J: TRBJ1-1
CDR3: CASSVRLNTEAFF
DNA: TGCGCCAGCAGCGTTCGACTGAACACTGAAGCTTTCTTT

V: TRBV7-8
D: .
size: .
J: TRBJ2-7
CDR3: CASSLGLAGYEQYF
DNA: TGTGCCAGCAGCTTAGGGCTAGCAGGCTACGAGCAGTACTTC

V: TRBV24-1
D: TRBD2
size: .
J: TRBJ2-5
CDR3: CATSERLAGGPKTQYF
DNA: TGTGCCACCAGTGAGAGACTAGCGGGGGGGCCAAAGACCCAGTACTTC

V: TRBV29-1
D: .
size: .
J: TRBJ1-1
CDR3: CSGGQNEAFF
DNA: TGCAGCGGCGGACAGAATGAAGCTTTCTTT

V: TRBV18
D: TRBD1
size: .
J: TRBJ2-3
CDR3: CASSNPDRVNTDTQYF
DNA: TGTGCCAGCTCAAACCCCGACAGGGTTAACACAGATACGCAGTATTTT

V: TRBV7-6
D: .
size: .
J: TRBJ2-1
CDR3: CASSPGQGSYNEQFF
DNA: TGTGCCAGCAGTCCCGGACAAGGGTCCTACAATGAGCAGTTCTTC

V: TRBV11-3
D: TRBD2
size: .
J: TRBJ2-1
CDR3: CASSLGLAGPYNEQFF
DNA: TGTGCCAGCAGCTTAGGCCTAGCGGGACCCTACAATGAGCAGTTCTTC

V: TRBV6-1
D: TRBD2
size: .
J: TRBJ2-5
CDR3: CASSEVGLAFSETQYF
DNA: TGTGCCAGCAGTGAAGTGGGACTAGCCTTCTCGGAGACCCAGTACTTC

V: TRBV3-1/TRBV3-2
D: .
size: .
J: TRBJ1-1
CDR3: CASSQDGQTEAFF
DNA: TGTGCCAGCAGCCAAGACGGACAAACCGAAGCTTTCTTT

V: TRBV10-3
D: .
size: .
J: TRBJ2-7
CDR3: CATGVSYEQYF
DNA: TGTGCCACGGGGGTCAGCTACGAGCAGTACTTC

V: TRBV7-2
D: TRBD1
size: .
J: TRBJ2-4
CDR3: CASSPRRDRGNIQYF
DNA: TGTGCCAGCAGCCCGAGGCGGGACAGGGGGAACATTCAGTACTTC

V: TRBV2
D: TRBD1
size: .
J: TRBJ1-5
CDR3: CASRKDRGQGNQPQHF
DNA: TGTGCCAGCAGGAAGGACAGGGGGCAGGGCAATCAGCCCCAGCATTTT

V: TRBV7-6
D: .
size: .
J: TRBJ1-6
CDR3: CASSLVLRGDSPLHF
DNA: TGTGCCAGCAGCTTAGTTCTGCGGGGAGACTCACCCCTCCACTTT

V: TRBV7-3
D: .
size: .
J: TRBJ2-2
CDR3: CASSLAPNTGELFF
DNA: TGTGCCAGCAGCTTAGCACCGAACACCGGGGAGCTGTTTTTT

V: TRBV7-6
D: TRBD1
size: .
J: TRBJ1-6
CDR3: CASSLQGVGGRAPLHF
DNA: TGTGCCAGCAGCTTGCAGGGGGTGGGAGGGCGGGCACCCCTCCACTTT

V: TRBV2
D: .
size: .
J: TRBJ2-1
CDR3: CASTQGSYNEQFF
DNA: TGTGCCAGCACCCAGGGGTCCTACAATGAGCAGTTCTTC

V: TRBV29-1
D: .
size: .
J: TRBJ1-2
CDR3: CSAAQGYGYTF
DNA: TGCAGCGCAGCACAGGGCTATGGCTACACCTTC

V: TRBV13
D: .
size: .
J: TRBJ1-1
CDR3: CASSLGTVNTEAFF
DNA: TGTGCCAGCAGCTTAGGGACAGTGAACACTGAAGCTTTCTTT

V: TRBV7-9
D: .
size: .
J: TRBJ2-7
CDR3: CASSLVDTSLTYEQYF
DNA: TGTGCCAGCAGCTTAGTAGACACCTCACTCACCTACGAGCAGTACTTC

V: TRBV30
D: .
size: .
J: TRBJ1-1
CDR3: CAWSVVRFAEAFF
DNA: TGTGCCTGGAGTGTGGTGCGTTTCGCTGAAGCTTTCTTT

V: TRBV6-5
D: .
size: .
J: TRBJ1-1
CDR3: CASCRGNTEAFF
DNA: TGTGCCAGCTGTCGGGGTAACACTGAAGCTTTCTTT

V: TRBV7-3
D: .
size: .
J: TRBJ2-3
CDR3: CASSPEGATDTQYF
DNA: TGTGCCAGCAGCCCGGAGGGGGCCACAGATACGCAGTATTTT

V: TRBV7-9
D: .
size: .
J: TRBJ2-1
CDR3: CASSAGNEQFF
DNA: TGTGCCAGCAGCGCCGGCAATGAGCAGTTCTTC

V: TRBV15
D: .
size: .
J: TRBJ2-3
CDR3: CATSREIPQEIDTQYF
DNA: TGTGCCACCAGCAGAGAAATTCCACAGGAGATAGATACGCAGTATTTT

V: TRBV6-5
D: .
size: .
J: TRBJ2-5
CDR3: CASSSGSAETQYF
DNA: TGTGCCAGCAGTTCCGGCTCAGCAGAGACCCAGTACTTC

V: TRBV6-4
D: TRBD1
size: many
J: TRBJ2-2
CDR3: CASSVQGLANTGELFF
DNA: TGTGCCAGCAGTGTACAGGGGCTAGCGAACACCGGGGAGCTGTTTTTT

V: TRBV7-2
D: TRBD1
size: .
J: TRBJ2-3
CDR3: CASSPEGAGGTDTQYF
DNA: TGTGCCAGCAGCCCCGAGGGGGCAGGGGGCACAGATACGCAGTATTTT

V: TRBV28
D: TRBD1
size: .
J: TRBJ1-6
CDR3: CASSVVGGAGSPLHF
DNA: TGTGCCAGCAGTGTGGTAGGGGGCGCGGGTTCACCCCTCCACTTT

V: TRBV30
D: .
size: .
J: TRBJ2-2
CDR3: CAWSLGTYTGELFF
DNA: TGTGCCTGGAGTTTGGGCACTTACACCGGGGAGCTGTTTTTT

V: TRBV28
D: .
size: .
J: TRBJ1-3
CDR3: CASSLHRPLSGNTIYF
DNA: TGTGCCAGCAGTTTACACAGACCTCTCTCTGGAAACACCATATATTTT

V: TRBV4-3
D: TRBD2
size: once
J: TRBJ2-7
CDR3: CASSQAVLASGASKQYF
DNA: TGCGCCAGCAGCCAAGCTGTTCTCGCTAGCGGGGCCAGTAAGCAGTACTTC